The clone carrying this T cell receptor beta chain was seen once. This sample was included in a study of technical replicates of blood from a handful of donors. TCRdb keeps only in-frame clones here, not all; method: immunoSEQ multiplex PCR. The repertoire holds 50,000 to 60,000 clones, about 95% seen once, with 3% in the top ten. V gave up 1 base and J gave up 5 bases, with 12 bases separating them. The germline gives CDR1 LGHNA, CDR2 YNFKEQ. This CDR3 has 15 residues. This receptor was identified in a human donor in good health. Some clones in this sample may be carry-over from other donors' samples. The chain is built from TRBV4-2 and TRBJ1-5; a weak D match, TRBD1 (6 bases). The sequenced sample consisted of PBMCs. Here the CDR3 reads CASSQAGQSYQPQHF. As DNA, the CDR3 is TGTGCCAGCAGCCAAGCAGGACAGAGTTATCAGCCCCAGCATTTT.